This entry describes one TCR beta chain. This record comes from a study of blood T cell repertoires in COVID-19. Study details: Sample material is recorded as cDNA or gDNA derived from T cells, B-cell-depleted T cells, or PBMCs.

Germline CDR1 and CDR2: GTSNPN and SVGIG (reference sequence). V lost 1 base and J lost 7, with 13 bases in between. The CDR3 contains 13 residues. Original data processing: Amplification from reference gene primers served as the basis for estimated nucleated cell counts. TCRdb keeps only in-frame clones here, not all; method: immunoSEQ multiplex PCR. The V and J calls and clone size were taken over from that table, and D and trimming were inferred from the DNA. Of approximately 270,000 clones listed, 90% to 95% were seen once; the top ten hold approximately 1.2%. Study members were between about 18 and 100 years old and lived in some 26 US regions. Participants' reported clinical history set cohort assignment.

The sample taken for sequencing was PBMCs or T cells enriched from blood (not recorded which). This TCR came from a human donor in a cohort exposed to, infected with or recovered from COVID-19 (not recorded which). The donor label of this sample is uncertain. The chain is built from TRBV30 and TRBJ1-1; possibly TRBD1 for D (6 bases). Here the CDR3 DNA reads TGTGCCTGGAGTGCCGGGCAGGGGATTGAAGCTTTCTTT. This gives the protein CAWSAGQGIEAFF.